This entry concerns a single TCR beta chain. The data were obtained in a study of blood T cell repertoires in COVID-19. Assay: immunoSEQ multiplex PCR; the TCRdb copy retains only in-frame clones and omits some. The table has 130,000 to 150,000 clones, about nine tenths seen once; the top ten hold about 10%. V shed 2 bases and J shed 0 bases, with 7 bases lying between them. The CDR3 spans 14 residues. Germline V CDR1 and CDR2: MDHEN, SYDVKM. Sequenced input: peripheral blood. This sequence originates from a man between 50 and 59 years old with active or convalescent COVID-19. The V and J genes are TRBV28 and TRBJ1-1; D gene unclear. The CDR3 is CASSLELMNTEAFF. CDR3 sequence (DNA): TGTGCCAGCAGTTTAGAGTTAATGAACACTGAAGCTTTCTTT.